The 19 T cell receptor beta chains given below trace back to one sample, sequenced in a study of shared clonotypes between healthy human individuals. Some clones are missing from TCRdb's copy, which holds only in-frame ones; the method was immunoSEQ multiplex PCR. Among about 1 million clones listed, 65% to 75% were seen once. The sequenced material came from memory CD4+ T cells sorted from blood. Subset described: CD45RA-negative fraction. The receptors were sampled from a man aged 18 to 29 in good health.

The rearrangement uses TRBV4-2 and TRBJ1-1, with D tentatively TRBD1 (6 bases). The CDR3 is 16 amino acids. Germline lookup yields CDR1 LGHNA and CDR2 YNFKEQ. Trimming shortened V by 0 bases and J by 0 bases, and 11 bases separated the two germline ends. The CDR3 DNA sequence: TGTGCCAGCAGCCAAGAAGGGGGGGGCATGAACACTGAAGCTTTCTTT. Translation: CASSQEGGGMNTEAFF.

V usage is TRBV5-1 and J usage is TRBJ2-7; 8 bases map to TRBD2. CDR1 SGHRS and CDR2 YFSETQ come from the germline V gene. Trimming at V came to 1 base and at J to 3 bases, leaving 3 bases not matched to a gene. This CDR3 is built from 14 residues. CDR3 coding DNA: TGCGCCAGCAGCTTGTCCGGGACTAGCTACGAGCAGTACTTC. Its translation: CASSLSGTSYEQYF.

The rearrangement uses TRBV11-3 and TRBJ2-7; D gene ambiguous. This CDR3 has 14 residues. The ends were cut back, 5 bases at V and 0 bases at J, with 11 bases in the middle. CDR1 is SGHNT, CDR2 YENEEA, per germline. CDR3 sequence: CASSVGRSSYEQYF. In nucleotides, the CDR3 is TGTGCCAGCAGCGTCGGACGGAGCTCCTACGAGCAGTACTTC.

The V and J genes are TRBV6-5 and TRBJ1-3, with a tentative D call TRBD1 (5 bases). The CDR3 contains 15 residues. Trimming stripped 5 bases from V and 0 bases from J, with 11 bases between. Germline values: CDR1 MNHEY, CDR2 SVGAGI. This chain's CDR3 is CASSRQLGSGNTIYF. DNA of the CDR3: TGTGCCAGCAGTCGACAGTTAGGCTCTGGAAACACCATATATTTT.

The V and J genes are TRBV14 and TRBJ2-7; 9 bases align to TRBD2. Germline loops: CDR1 SGHDN, CDR2 FVKESK. This CDR3 has 16 residues. The J segment lost 5 bases and the V segment lost 4 bases, leaving 12 bases of the junction unmatched. This CDR3 reads CASSRRRAGGGHEQYF. Here the CDR3 DNA reads TGTGCCAGCAGCCGAAGAAGAGCGGGAGGAGGTCACGAGCAGTACTTC.

At least ten counts were recorded for this clone. The chain couples TRBV19 to TRBJ2-1; 10 bases line up with TRBD2. The germline V gene has CDR1 LNHDA and CDR2 SQIVND (reference sequence). The CDR3 consists of 15 residues. The J segment lost 5 bases and the V segment lost 5 bases, leaving 6 bases of the junction unmatched. The CDR3 sequence: CASSPLAGAHNEQFF. In DNA form, the CDR3 reads TGTGCCAGTAGTCCTCTAGCGGGAGCTCACAATGAGCAGTTCTTC.

A few counts support this clone. This chain links TRBV7-9 with TRBJ2-2; D not resolved. The V gene lost 8 bases and the J gene lost 4 bases, with 5 bases spanning the gap. Looked up from germline, CDR1 is SEHNR and CDR2 is FQNEAQ (reference sequence). The CDR3 covers 11 residues. CDR3 protein: CASVLTGELFF. Here the CDR3 DNA reads TGTGCCAGCGTACTCACCGGGGAGCTGTTTTTT. The full variable domain, rest sourced from reference TRBV7-9 and TRBJ2-2, is DTGVSQNPRHKITKRGQNVTFRCDPISEHNRLYWYRQTLGQGPEFLTYFQNEAQLEKSRLLSDRFSAERPKGSFSTLEIQRTEQGDSAMYLCASVLTGELFFGEGSRLTVL.

The chain is built from TRBV4-3 and TRBJ1-3; D is undetermined. Germline lookup yields CDR1 LGHNA and CDR2 YSLEER. V lost 2 bases to trimming and J lost 1 base, with 6 bases between them. This CDR3 contains 14 residues. The CDR3 spells CASSQSSSGNTIYF. CDR3 nucleotide sequence: TGCGCCAGCAGCCAAAGCTCATCTGGAAACACCATATATTTT.

V is TRBV7-9 and J is TRBJ2-1; weak D call: TRBD2 (6 bases). Germline-derived CDR1 and CDR2 are SEHNR and FQNEAQ (reference sequence). The V end was cut by 2 bases, the J end by 4 bases, with 18 bases between. The CDR3 spans 17 residues. The CDR3 loop is CASSLSLIGGGYNEQFF. CDR3 in DNA: TGTGCCAGCAGCTTATCCCTTATCGGGGGAGGATACAATGAGCAGTTCTTC.

V gene TRBV10-2 combines with J gene TRBJ1-3, with D tentatively TRBD1 (5 bases). Trimming took 4 bases from V and 3 from J, leaving 16 bases between them. Germline V gene sequence: CDR1 WSHSY, CDR2 SAAADI. CDR3 size: 16 residues. The CDR3 sequence: CASSGPSTGGGNTIYF. For the CDR3, the DNA is TGCGCCAGCAGTGGGCCGTCAACAGGAGGTGGAAACACCATATATTTT.

The V call is TRBV11-2, the J call TRBJ2-5, with 8 bases that match TRBD1. CDR1 is SGHAT, CDR2 FQNNGV, per germline. CDR3 size: 16 residues. V lost 2 bases, J lost 1 base, and 6 bases stayed unmatched. The CDR3 is CASSLLQGAPQETQYF. DNA of the CDR3: TGTGCCAGCAGCTTACTTCAGGGGGCCCCCCAAGAGACCCAGTACTTC.

This clone was detected a few times. This chain connects TRBV19 to TRBJ2-7; no reliable D call. This CDR3 is 14 amino acids long. Germline lookup yields CDR1 LNHDA and CDR2 SQIVND (reference sequence). V gave up 3 bases and J gave up 2 bases, with 11 bases separating them. As DNA, the CDR3 is TGTGCCAGTAGTATGAGTCAGACCCCCTACGAGCAGTACTTC. Protein product: CASSMSQTPYEQYF.

This clone was picked up a small number of times. The V gene is TRBV2, the J gene TRBJ2-3; a possible D gene is TRBD1 (6 bases). CDR1 SNHLY and CDR2 FYNNEI come from the germline V gene. The CDR3 runs 12 residues. V lost 7 bases to trimming and J lost 4 bases, with 9 bases between them. The CDR3 loop reads CASTKGADTQYF. CDR3 DNA sequence: TGTGCCAGCACCAAGGGGGCAGATACGCAGTATTTT.

The rearrangement uses TRBV19 and TRBJ2-5; perhaps TRBD1 as D (7 bases). V was cut by 5 bases and J by 5 bases, with 15 bases left in between. Germline V gives CDR1 LNHDA, CDR2 SQIVND (reference sequence). The CDR3 spans 14 residues. CDR3 protein: CASSRQGGWETQYF. The CDR3, as DNA: TGTGCCAGTAGTCGACAGGGAGGTTGGGAGACCCAGTACTTC. The variable domain in full, with the rest retrieved from reference TRBV19 and TRBJ2-5, is DGGITQSPKYLFRKEGQNVTLSCEQNLNHDAMYWYRQDPGQGLRLIYYSQIVNDFQKGDIAEGYSVSREKKESFPLTVTSAQKNPTAFYLCASSRQGGWETQYFGPGTRLLVL.

Details on this clone: Other DNA sequences from this sample encode an identical CDR3 as well. The chain carries TRBV30 and TRBJ1-2; no firm D call. The CDR3 contains 12 residues. CDR1 and CDR2 (germline): GTSNPN, SVGIG (reference sequence). Between the trimmed V and J ends, which lost 0 bases and 1 base, there was a span of 3 bases. The CDR3 spells CAWSVNNYGYTF. In DNA form, the CDR3 reads TGTGCCTGGAGTGTGAATAACTATGGCTACACCTTC.

The chain links TRBV7-3 to TRBJ2-3; 9 bases map to TRBD2. Germline V CDR1 and CDR2: SGHTA, FQGTGA. This CDR3 contains 16 residues. Trimming removed 0 bases from V and 3 bases from J; junction bases left unmatched: 4. For the CDR3, the DNA is TGTGCCAGCAGCTTAACTAGCGGGGGACTAACAGATACGCAGTATTTT. Amino acids: CASSLTSGGLTDTQYF.

The chain couples TRBV9 to TRBJ2-2, with D perhaps matching TRBD2 (6 bases). Trimming took off 5 bases at V and 7 bases at J, with 15 bases between the two ends. Germline V gene lookup returns CDR1 SGDLS and CDR2 YYNGEE. The CDR3 is 14 residues long. In DNA, the CDR3 is TGTGCCAGCAGTAAGGACTACCCTGGCGGGGAGCTGTTTTTT. Residues: CASSKDYPGGELFF. Together with reference TRBV9 and TRBJ2-2, the CDR3 gives the full variable domain: DSGVTQTPKHLITATGQRVTLRCSPRSGDLSVYWYQQSLDQGLQFLIQYYNGEERAKGNILERFSAQQFPDLHSELNLSSLELGDSALYFCASSKDYPGGELFFGEGSRLTVL.

The chain uses TRBV20-1 and TRBJ1-1; possibly TRBD1 for D (5 bases). Germline V gene lookup returns CDR1 DFQATT and CDR2 SNEGSKA (reference sequence). This CDR3 region has 11 residues. Trimming left V 7 bases short and J 7 bases short, with 13 bases between. CDR3 sequence: CSGWDLIEAFF. The CDR3 DNA is TGCAGTGGGTGGGACCTTATTGAAGCTTTCTTT.

This clone was detected only once. Other DNA sequences in this sample translate to the same CDR3. The chain joins TRBV11-3 to TRBJ2-1; D uncertain. The V and J ends lost 0 bases and 9 bases respectively, with 6 bases between them. The CDR3 has 12 amino acids. Germline V gene sequence: CDR1 SGHNT, CDR2 YENEEA. CDR3: CASSLESGEQFF. In nucleotides, the CDR3 is TGTGCCAGCAGCTTAGAGTCAGGTGAGCAGTTCTTC.